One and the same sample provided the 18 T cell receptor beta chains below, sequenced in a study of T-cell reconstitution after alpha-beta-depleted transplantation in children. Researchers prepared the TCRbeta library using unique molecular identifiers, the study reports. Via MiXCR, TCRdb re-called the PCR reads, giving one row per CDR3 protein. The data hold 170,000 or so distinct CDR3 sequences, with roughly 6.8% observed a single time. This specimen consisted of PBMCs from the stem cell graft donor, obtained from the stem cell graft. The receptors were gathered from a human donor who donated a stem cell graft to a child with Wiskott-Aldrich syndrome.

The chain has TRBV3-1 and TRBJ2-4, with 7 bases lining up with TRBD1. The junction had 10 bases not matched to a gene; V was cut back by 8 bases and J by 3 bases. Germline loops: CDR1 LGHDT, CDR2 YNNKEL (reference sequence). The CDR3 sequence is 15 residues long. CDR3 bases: TGTGCCAGCCGCCCCTCGACAGGGAGCAAAAACATTCAGTACTTC. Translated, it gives CASRPSTGSKNIQYF.

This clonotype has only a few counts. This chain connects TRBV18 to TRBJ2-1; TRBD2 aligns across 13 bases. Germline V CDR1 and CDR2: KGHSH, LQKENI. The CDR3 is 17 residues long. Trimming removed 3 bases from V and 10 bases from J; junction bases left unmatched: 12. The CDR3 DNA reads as TGTGCCAGCTCACCCCGGACTAGCGGGAGACGAACTGAGGAGCAGTTCTTC. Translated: CASSPRTSGRRTEEQFF.

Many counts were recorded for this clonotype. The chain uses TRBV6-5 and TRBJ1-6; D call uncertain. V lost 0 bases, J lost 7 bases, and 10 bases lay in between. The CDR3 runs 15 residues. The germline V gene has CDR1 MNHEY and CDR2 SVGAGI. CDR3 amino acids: CASSYSKGINSPLHF. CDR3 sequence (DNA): TGTGCCAGCAGTTACTCGAAAGGGATAAATTCACCCCTCCACTTT.

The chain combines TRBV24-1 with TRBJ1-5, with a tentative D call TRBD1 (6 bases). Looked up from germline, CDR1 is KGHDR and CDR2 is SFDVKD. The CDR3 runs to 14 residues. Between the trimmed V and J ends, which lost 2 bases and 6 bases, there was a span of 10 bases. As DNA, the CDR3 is TGTGCCACCAGTGATTGGGGGGCGGGTCAGCCCCAGCATTTT. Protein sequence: CATSDWGAGQPQHF.

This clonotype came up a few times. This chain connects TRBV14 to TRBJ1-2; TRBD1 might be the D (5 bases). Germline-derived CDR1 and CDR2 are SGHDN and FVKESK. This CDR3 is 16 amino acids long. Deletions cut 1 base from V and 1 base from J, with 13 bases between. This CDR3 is CASSQALGRVNYGYTF. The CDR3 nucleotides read TGTGCCAGCAGCCAAGCCTTGGGGCGGGTTAACTATGGCTACACCTTC.

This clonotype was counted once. The CDR3 protein is CASSRKGEGNIQYF. CDR3 DNA sequence: TGTGCCAGTAGTCGGAAGGGTGAAGGAAACATTCAGTACTTC. This chain uses TRBV19 with TRBJ2-4; D is unresolved. The CDR3 extends over 14 amino acids. V was clipped by 5 bases and J by 6 bases, with 14 bases between them. Germline V gene lookup returns CDR1 LNHDA and CDR2 SQIVND (reference sequence).

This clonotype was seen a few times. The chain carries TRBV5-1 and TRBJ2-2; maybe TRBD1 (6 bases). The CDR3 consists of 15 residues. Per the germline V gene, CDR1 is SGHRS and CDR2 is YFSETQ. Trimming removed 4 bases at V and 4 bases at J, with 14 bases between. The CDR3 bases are TGCGCCAGCAGCGGCAAGACAGGTCTCACCGGGGAGCTGTTTTTT. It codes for CASSGKTGLTGELFF.

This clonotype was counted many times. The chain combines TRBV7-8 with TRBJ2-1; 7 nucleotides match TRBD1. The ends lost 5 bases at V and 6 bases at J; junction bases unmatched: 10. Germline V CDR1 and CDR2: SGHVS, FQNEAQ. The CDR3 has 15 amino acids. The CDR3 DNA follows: TGTGCCAGCAGCCTGTACAGGGGATCGGGCAATGAGCAGTTCTTC. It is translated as CASSLYRGSGNEQFF.

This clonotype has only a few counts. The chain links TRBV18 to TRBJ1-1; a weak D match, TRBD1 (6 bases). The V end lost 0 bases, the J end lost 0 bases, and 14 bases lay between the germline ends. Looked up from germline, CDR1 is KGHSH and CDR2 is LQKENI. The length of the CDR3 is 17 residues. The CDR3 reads CASSPPNFGTLNTEAFF. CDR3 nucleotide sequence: TGTGCCAGCTCACCACCGAACTTCGGGACACTGAACACTGAAGCTTTCTTT.

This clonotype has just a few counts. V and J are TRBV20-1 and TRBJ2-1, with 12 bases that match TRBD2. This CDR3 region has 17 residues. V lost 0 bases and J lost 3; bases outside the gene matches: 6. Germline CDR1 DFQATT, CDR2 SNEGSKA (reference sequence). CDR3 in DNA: TGCAGTGCTAGAGATTCTACTAGCGGGAGGAGCTACAATGAGCAGTTCTTC. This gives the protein CSARDSTSGRSYNEQFF.

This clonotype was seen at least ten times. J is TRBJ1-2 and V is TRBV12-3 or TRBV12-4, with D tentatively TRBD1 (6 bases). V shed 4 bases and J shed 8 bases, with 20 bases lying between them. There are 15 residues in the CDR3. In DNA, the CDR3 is TGTGCCAGCAGTTCAAGCAGGGGATCTTTTCCCGGCTACACCTTC. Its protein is CASSSSRGSFPGYTF.

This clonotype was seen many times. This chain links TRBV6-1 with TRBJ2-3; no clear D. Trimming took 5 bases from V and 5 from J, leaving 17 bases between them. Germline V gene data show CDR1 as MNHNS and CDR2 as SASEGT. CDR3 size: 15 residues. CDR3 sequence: CASSRHRLDIDTQYF. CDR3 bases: TGTGCCAGCAGTCGCCATAGGCTTGACATAGATACGCAGTATTTT.

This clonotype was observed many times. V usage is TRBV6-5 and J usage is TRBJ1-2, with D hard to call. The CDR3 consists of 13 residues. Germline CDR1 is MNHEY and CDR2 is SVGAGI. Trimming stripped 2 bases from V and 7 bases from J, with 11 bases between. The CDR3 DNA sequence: TGTGCCAGCAGTTACGATGGGGTGCGTGGCTACACCTTC. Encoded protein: CASSYDGVRGYTF.

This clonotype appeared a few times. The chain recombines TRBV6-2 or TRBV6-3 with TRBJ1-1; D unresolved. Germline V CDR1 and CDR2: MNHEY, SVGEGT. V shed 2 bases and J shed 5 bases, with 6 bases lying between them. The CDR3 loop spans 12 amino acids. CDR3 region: CASSYPWTEAFF. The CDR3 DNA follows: TGTGCCAGCAGTTACCCGTGGACTGAAGCTTTCTTT.

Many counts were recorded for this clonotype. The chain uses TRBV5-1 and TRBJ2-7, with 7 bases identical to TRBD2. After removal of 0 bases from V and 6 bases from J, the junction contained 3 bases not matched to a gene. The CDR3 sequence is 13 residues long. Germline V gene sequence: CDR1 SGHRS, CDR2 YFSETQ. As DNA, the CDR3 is TGCGCCAGCAGCTTGGGTTCGGGAGGCGAGCAGTACTTC. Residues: CASSLGSGGEQYF.

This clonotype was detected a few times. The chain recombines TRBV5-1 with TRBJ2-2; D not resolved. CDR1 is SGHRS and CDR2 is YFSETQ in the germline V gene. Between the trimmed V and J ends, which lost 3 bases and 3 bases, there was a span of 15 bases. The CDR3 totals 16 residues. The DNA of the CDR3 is TGCGCCAGCAGCTGGGGTTCCAAACTATACACCGGGGAGCTGTTTTTT. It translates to CASSWGSKLYTGELFF. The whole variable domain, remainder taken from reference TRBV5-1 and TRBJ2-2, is KAGVTQTPRYLIKTRGQQVTLSCSPISGHRSVSWYQQTPGQGLQFLFEYFSETQRNKGNFPGRFSGRQFSNSRSEMNVSTLELGDSALYLCASSWGSKLYTGELFFGEGSRLTVL.

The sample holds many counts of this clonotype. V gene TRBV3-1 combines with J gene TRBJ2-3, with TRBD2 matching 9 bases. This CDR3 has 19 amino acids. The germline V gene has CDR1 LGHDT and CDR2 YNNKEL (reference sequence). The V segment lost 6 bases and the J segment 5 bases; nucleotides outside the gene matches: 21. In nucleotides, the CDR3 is TGTGCCAGCAGACCTAGTTTCGGGCTAGCGGGACCTAACCTAGATACGCAGTATTTT. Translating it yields CASRPSFGLAGPNLDTQYF.

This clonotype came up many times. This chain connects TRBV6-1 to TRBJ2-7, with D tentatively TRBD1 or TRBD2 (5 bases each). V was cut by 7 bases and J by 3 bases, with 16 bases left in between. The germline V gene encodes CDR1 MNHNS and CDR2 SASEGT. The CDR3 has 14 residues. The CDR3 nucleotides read TGTGCCAGCAACGCCGGGACGGTCATCTACGAGCAGTACTTC. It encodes CASNAGTVIYEQYF.